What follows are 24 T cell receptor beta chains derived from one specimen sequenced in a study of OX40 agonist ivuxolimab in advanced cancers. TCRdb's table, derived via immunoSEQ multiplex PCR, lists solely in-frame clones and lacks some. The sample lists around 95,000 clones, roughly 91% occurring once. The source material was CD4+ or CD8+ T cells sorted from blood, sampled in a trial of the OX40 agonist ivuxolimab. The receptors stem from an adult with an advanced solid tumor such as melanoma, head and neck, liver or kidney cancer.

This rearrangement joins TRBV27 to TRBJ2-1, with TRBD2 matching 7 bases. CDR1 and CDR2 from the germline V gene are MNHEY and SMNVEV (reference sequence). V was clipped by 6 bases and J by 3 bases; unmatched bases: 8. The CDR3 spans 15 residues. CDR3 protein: CASRSLGGDYNEQFF. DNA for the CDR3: TGTGCCAGCAGGAGCCTGGGAGGGGACTACAATGAGCAGTTCTTC.

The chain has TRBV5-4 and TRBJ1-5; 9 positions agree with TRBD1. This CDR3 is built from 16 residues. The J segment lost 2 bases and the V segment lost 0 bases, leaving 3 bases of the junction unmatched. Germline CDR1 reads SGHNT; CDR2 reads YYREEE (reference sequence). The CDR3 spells CASSLGGQGRNQPQHF. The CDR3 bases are TGTGCCAGCAGCTTGGGGGGACAGGGCCGCAATCAGCCCCAGCATTTT.

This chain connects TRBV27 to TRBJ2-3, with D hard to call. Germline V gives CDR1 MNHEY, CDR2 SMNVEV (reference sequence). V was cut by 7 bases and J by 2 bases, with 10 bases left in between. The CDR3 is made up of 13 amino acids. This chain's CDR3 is CASNSAATDTQYF. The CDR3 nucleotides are TGTGCCAGCAATTCGGCAGCCACAGATACGCAGTATTTT.

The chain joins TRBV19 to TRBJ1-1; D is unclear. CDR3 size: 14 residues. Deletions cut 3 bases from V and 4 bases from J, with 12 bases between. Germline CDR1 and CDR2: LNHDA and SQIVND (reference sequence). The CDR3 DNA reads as TGTGCCAGTAGTATTCCTAATGAATTCACTGAAGCTTTCTTT. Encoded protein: CASSIPNEFTEAFF.

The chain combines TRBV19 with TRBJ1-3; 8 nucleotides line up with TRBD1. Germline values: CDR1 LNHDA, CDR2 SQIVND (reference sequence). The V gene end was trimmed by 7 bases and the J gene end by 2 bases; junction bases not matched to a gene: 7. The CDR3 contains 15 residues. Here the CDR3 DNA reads TGTGCCAGTACCGGGACAGGTCTCGCTGGAAACACCATATATTTT. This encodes CASTGTGLAGNTIYF.

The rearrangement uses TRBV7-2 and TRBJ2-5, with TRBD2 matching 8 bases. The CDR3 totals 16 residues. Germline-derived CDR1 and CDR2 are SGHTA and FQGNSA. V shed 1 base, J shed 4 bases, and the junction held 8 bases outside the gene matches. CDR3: CASSLVSAGGSETQYF. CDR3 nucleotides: TGTGCCAGCAGCTTAGTTTCCGCGGGAGGTTCAGAGACCCAGTACTTC.

The CDR3 region is CAITPDRFGEQFF. The DNA for the CDR3 is TGTGCCATCACCCCGGACAGGTTCGGAGAGCAGTTCTTC. The V and J genes are TRBV10-3 and TRBJ2-1; 7 bases are shared with TRBD1. The CDR3 extends over 13 amino acids. The J segment lost 10 bases and the V segment lost 7 bases, leaving 10 bases of the junction unmatched. Germline values: CDR1 ENHRY, CDR2 SYGVKD.

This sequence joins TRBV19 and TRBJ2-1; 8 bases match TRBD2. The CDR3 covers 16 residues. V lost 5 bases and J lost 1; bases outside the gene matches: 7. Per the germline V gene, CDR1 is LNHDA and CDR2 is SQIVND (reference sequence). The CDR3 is CASSFGTSKSYNEQFF. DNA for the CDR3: TGTGCCAGTAGTTTCGGGACTAGTAAATCCTACAATGAGCAGTTCTTC.

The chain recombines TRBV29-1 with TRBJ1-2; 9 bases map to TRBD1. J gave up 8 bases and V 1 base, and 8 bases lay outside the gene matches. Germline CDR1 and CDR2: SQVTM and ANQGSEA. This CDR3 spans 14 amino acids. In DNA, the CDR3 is TGCAGCGTTGAAGCGGCCGGGACAGGGTACGGCTACACCTTC. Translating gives CSVEAAGTGYGYTF.

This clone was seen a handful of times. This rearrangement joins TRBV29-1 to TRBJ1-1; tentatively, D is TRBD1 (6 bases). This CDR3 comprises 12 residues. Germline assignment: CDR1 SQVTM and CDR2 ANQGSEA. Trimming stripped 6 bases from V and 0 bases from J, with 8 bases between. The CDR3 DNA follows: TGCAGCGTAAGGACAGTGAACACTGAAGCTTTCTTT. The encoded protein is CSVRTVNTEAFF.

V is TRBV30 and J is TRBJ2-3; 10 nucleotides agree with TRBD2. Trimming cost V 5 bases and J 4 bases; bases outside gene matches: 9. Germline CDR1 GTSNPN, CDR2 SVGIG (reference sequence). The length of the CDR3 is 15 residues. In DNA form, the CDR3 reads TGTGCCTGGGCCGGGGCTAGCGGGAGAGCAGATACGCAGTATTTT. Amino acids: CAWAGASGRADTQYF. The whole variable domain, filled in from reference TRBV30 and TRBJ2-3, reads SQTIHQWPATLVQPVGSPLSLECTVEGTSNPNLYWYRQAAGRGLQLLFYSVGIGQISSEVPQNLSASRPQDRQFILSSKKLLLSDSGFYLCAWAGASGRADTQYFGPGTRLTVL.

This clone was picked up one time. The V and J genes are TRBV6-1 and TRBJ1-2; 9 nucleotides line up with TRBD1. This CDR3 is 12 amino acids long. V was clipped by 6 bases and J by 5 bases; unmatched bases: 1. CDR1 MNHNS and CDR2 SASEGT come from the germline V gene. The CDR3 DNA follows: TGTGCCAGCAGAGACAGGGGGTATGGCTACACCTTC. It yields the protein CASRDRGYGYTF.

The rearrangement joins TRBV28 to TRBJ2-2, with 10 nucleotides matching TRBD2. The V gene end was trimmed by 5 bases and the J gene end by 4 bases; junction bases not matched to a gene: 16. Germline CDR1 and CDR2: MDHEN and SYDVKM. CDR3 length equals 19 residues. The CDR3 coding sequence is TGTGCCAGCAGTACTCTTGGGCTAGCGGGAGTAGGTCCCACCGGGGAGCTGTTTTTT. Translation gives CASSTLGLAGVGPTGELFF. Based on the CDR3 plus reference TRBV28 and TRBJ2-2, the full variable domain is DVKVTQSSRYLVKRTGEKVFLECVQDMDHENMFWYRQDPGLGLRLIYFSYDVKMKEKGDIPEGYSVSREKKERFSLILESASTNQTSMYLCASSTLGLAGVGPTGELFFGEGSRLTVL.

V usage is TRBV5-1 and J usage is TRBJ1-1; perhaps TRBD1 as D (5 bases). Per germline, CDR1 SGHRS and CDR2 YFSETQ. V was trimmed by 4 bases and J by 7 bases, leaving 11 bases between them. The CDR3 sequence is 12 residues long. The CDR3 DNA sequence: TGCGCCAGCAGCGCGCAAGGGGATGAAGCTTTCTTT. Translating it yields CASSAQGDEAFF.

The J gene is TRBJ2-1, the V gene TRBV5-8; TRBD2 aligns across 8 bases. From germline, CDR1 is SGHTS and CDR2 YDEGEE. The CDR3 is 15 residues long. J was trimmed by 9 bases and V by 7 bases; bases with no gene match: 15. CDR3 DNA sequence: TGTGCCAGCTGCAGAGCGGGAGCTTTTTCGGGTGAGCAGTTCTTC. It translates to CASCRAGAFSGEQFF.

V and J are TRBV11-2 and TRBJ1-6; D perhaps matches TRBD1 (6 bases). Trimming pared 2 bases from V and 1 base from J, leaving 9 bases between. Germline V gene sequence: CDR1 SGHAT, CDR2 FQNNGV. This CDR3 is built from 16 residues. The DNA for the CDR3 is TGTGCCAGCAGCTTAATGGGGGCTTCCTATAATTCACCCCTCCACTTT. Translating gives CASSLMGASYNSPLHF.

CDR3 sequence reads: CASSYRQVYEQYF. CDR3 nucleotides: TGTGCCAGCAGCTACCGACAGGTCTACGAGCAGTACTTC. This sequence joins TRBV7-2 and TRBJ2-7; a possible D gene is TRBD1 (6 bases). Germline lookup yields CDR1 SGHTA and CDR2 FQGNSA. V lost 4 bases and J lost 3, with 10 bases in between. The CDR3 totals 13 residues. Based on the CDR3 plus reference TRBV7-2 and TRBJ2-7, the full variable domain is GAGVSQSPSNKVTEKGKDVELRCDPISGHTALYWYRQSLGQGLEFLIYFQGNSAPDKSGLPSDRFSAERTGGSVSTLTIQRTQQEDSAVYLCASSYRQVYEQYFGPGTRLTVT.

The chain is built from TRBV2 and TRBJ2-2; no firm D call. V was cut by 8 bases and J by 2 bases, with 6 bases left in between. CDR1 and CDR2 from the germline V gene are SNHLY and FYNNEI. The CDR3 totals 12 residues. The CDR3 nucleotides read TGTGCCAGCCAGATAAACACCGGGGAGCTGTTTTTT. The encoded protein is CASQINTGELFF.

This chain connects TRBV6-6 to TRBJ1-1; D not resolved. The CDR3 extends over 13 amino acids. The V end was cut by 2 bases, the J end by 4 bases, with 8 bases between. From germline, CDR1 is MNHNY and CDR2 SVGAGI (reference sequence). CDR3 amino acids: CASSYRGITEAFF. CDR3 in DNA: TGTGCCAGCAGTTACCGGGGAATCACTGAAGCTTTCTTT.

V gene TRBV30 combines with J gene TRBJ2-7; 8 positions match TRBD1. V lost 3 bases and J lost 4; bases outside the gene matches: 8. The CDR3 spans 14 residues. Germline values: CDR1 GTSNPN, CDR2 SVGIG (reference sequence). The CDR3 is CAWRTRDRTYEQYF. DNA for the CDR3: TGTGCCTGGAGGACCCGGGACAGGACATACGAGCAGTACTTC. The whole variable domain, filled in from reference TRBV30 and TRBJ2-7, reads SQTIHQWPATLVQPVGSPLSLECTVEGTSNPNLYWYRQAAGRGLQLLFYSVGIGQISSEVPQNLSASRPQDRQFILSSKKLLLSDSGFYLCAWRTRDRTYEQYFGPGTRLTVT.

CDR3 protein: CASSTLGLAGSVHTQYF. For the CDR3, the DNA is TGTGCCAGTAGCACATTGGGACTAGCGGGATCCGTGCATACGCAGTATTTT. V is TRBV19 and J is TRBJ2-3; 13 positions agree with TRBD2. After removal of 6 bases from V and 7 bases from J, the junction contained 13 bases not matched to a gene. The CDR3 covers 17 residues. The germline gives CDR1 LNHDA, CDR2 SQIVND (reference sequence). Looking up the rest from reference TRBV19 and TRBJ2-3 gives the full variable domain: DGGITQSPKYLFRKEGQNVTLSCEQNLNHDAMYWYRQDPGQGLRLIYYSQIVNDFQKGDIAEGYSVSREKKESFPLTVTSAQKNPTAFYLCASSTLGLAGSVHTQYFGPGTRLTVL.

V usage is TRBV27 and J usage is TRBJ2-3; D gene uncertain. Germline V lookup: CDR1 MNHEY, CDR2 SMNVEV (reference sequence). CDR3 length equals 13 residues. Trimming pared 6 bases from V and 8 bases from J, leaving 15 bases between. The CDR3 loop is CASSPPFYGTQYF. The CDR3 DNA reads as TGTGCCAGCAGCCCCCCCTTCTATGGTACGCAGTATTTT.

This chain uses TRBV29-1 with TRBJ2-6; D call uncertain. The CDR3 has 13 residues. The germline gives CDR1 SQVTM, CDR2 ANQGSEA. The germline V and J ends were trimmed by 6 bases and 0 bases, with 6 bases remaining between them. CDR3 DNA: TGCAGCGTGGCAGACTCTGGGGCCAACGTCCTGACTTTC. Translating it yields CSVADSGANVLTF. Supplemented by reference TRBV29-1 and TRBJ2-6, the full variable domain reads SAVISQKPSRDICQRGTSLTIQCQVDSQVTMMFWYRQQPGQSLTLIATANQGSEATYESGFVIDKFPISRPNLTFSTLTVSNMSPEDSSIYLCSVADSGANVLTFGAGSRLTVL.

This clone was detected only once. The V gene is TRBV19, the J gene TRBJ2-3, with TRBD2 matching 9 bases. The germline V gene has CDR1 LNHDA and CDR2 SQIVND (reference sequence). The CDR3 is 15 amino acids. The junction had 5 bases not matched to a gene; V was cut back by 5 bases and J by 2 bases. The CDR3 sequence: CASSSAGGVTDTQYF. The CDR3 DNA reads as TGTGCCAGTAGTTCCGCGGGGGGGGTCACAGATACGCAGTATTTT. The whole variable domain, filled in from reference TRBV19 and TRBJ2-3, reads DGGITQSPKYLFRKEGQNVTLSCEQNLNHDAMYWYRQDPGQGLRLIYYSQIVNDFQKGDIAEGYSVSREKKESFPLTVTSAQKNPTAFYLCASSSAGGVTDTQYFGPGTRLTVL.